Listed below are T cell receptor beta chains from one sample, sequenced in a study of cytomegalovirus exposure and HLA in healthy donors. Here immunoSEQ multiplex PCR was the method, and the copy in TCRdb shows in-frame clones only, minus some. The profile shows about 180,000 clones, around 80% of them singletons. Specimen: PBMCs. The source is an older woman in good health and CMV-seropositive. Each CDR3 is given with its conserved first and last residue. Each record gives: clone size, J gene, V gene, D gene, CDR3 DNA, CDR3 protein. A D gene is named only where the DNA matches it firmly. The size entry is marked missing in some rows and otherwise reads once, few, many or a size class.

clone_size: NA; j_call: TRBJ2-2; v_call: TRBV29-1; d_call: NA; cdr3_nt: TGCAGCGTTGGAGGGAGGAGTGACGGGGAGCTGTTTTTT; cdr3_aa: CSVGGRSDGELFF
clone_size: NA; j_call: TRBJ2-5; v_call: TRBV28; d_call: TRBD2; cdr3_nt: TGTGCCAGCAGCCGCACTAGCGGGAGACCTCAAGAGACCCAGTACTTC; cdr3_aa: CASSRTSGRPQETQYF
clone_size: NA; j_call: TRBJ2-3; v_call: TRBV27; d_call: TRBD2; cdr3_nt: TGTGCTAGCAGTACCTCCGGGACTAGGTACACAGATACGCAGTATTTT; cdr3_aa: CASSTSGTRYTDTQYF
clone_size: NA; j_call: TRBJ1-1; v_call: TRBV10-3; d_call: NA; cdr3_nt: TGTGCCATCAGTGGCAAAGGGGGAACTGAAGCTTTCTTT; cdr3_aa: CAISGKGGTEAFF
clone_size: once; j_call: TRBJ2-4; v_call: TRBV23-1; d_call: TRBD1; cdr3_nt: TGCGCCAGCAGTCTTCAGGGGGCGCACAAACTGGCCAAAAACATTCAGTACTTC; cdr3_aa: CASSLQGAHKLAKNIQYF
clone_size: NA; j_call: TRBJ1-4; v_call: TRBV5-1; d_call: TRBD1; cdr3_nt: TGCGCCAGCAGCCCCGGGACAGGGGCTGATGAAAAACTGTTTTTT; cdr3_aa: CASSPGTGADEKLFF
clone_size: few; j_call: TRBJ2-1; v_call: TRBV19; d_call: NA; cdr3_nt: TGTGCCAGTAGTATATCATGGGCACACAATGAGCAGTTCTTC; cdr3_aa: CASSISWAHNEQFF
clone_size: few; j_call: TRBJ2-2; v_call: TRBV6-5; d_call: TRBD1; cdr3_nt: TGTGCCAGCAGTACAGGGGTCCGGGAGCTGTTTTTT; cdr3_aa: CASSTGVRELFF
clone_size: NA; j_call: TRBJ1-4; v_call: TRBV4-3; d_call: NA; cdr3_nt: TGCGCCAGCAGCCAAGATACGGGGGTGGGGCAGAATGAAAAACTGTTTTTT; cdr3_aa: CASSQDTGVGQNEKLFF
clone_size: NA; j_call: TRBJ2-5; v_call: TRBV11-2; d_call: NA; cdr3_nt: TGTGCCAGCAGCTCCCCGACAGGCCAAGAGACCCAGTACTTC; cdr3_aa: CASSSPTGQETQYF
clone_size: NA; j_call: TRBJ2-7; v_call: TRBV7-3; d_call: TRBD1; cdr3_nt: TGTGCCAGCAGCTTAAGAGGACAGGGGGCCCACGAGCAGTACTTC; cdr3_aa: CASSLRGQGAHEQYF
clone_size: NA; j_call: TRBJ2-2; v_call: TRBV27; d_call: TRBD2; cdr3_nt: TGTGCCAGCAGTTTGTGGGGGGGCACCGGGGAGCTGTTTTTT; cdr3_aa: CASSLWGGTGELFF
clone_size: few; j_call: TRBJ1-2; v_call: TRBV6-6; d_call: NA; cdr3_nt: TGTGCCAGCAGTTACTCGATTACAGCCTATGGCTACACCTTC; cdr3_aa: CASSYSITAYGYTF
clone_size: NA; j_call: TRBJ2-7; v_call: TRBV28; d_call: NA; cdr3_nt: TGTGCCAGCAGCTTTCCGGGACAAGCCTACGAGCAGTACTTC; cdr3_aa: CASSFPGQAYEQYF
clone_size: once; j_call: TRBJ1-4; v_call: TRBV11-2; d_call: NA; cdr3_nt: TGTGCCAGCAGCTTGTCGCGGAATAATGAAAAACTGTTTTTT; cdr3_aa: CASSLSRNNEKLFF
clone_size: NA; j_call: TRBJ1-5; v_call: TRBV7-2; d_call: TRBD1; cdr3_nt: TGTGCCAGCAGCTTAGCGTCGACAGGGGGAAATCAGCCCCAGCATTTT; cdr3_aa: CASSLASTGGNQPQHF